Here is one T cell receptor (beta chain) with its context. V lost 6 bases and J 3 bases, leaving 9 bases between the germline ends. CDR3 length: 13 residues. The protocol was immunoSEQ multiplex PCR, while the TCRdb copy is restricted to in-frame clones and leaves out a portion. The data contain around 180,000 clones, 85% to 90% of them singletons. The data stem from a study of T cell responses to AZD1222 COVID-19 vaccine. V and J are TRBV12-3 or TRBV12-4 and TRBJ1-3; D may be TRBD1 (5 bases). The source of this sequence is an adult in good health. The starting material was peripheral blood, obtained on day 0 of AZD1222 vaccination. Here the CDR3 reads CASSSGGGNTIYF. As DNA, the CDR3 is TGTGCCAGCAGCTCCGGGGGTGGAAACACCATATATTTT.